The rows below give T cell receptor beta chains drawn from one sample of a study of blood T cell repertoires in COVID-19. Sequenced by immunoSEQ multiplex PCR; TCRdb stores in-frame clones only, minus some. The sample holds 120,000 to 150,000 clones; 65% to 85% are singletons and the top ten take over 10%. The specimen sequenced was peripheral blood. Receptors originate from a man aged 55 to 69 with active or convalescent COVID-19. Each CDR3 is given with its conserved first and last residue. The D gene is left open where the match is weak. Not all rows give a size; the values are once, few, many and, for expanded clones, a class.

V gene	J gene	clone size	D gene	CDR3 DNA	CDR3 protein
TRBV11-2	TRBJ1-3	NA	TRBD1	TGTGCCAGCAGCCAGAACCTCAGACAGGGGCTAAGCTCTGGAAACACCATATATTTT	CASSQNLRQGLSSGNTIYF
TRBV14	TRBJ1-2	NA	TRBD1	TGTGCCAGCAGCCAACAGACAGGGGCCTATGGCTACACCTTC	CASSQQTGAYGYTF
TRBV24-1	TRBJ2-5	NA	NA	TGTGCCACCAGTGAACAAACAGGGTTGAAAGAGACCCAGTACTTC	CATSEQTGLKETQYF
TRBV27	TRBJ1-6	NA	NA	TGTGCCAGCAGTTTAATACAGAGAAATAATTCACCCCTCCACTTT	CASSLIQRNNSPLHF
TRBV7-9	TRBJ2-7	once	TRBD1	TGTGCCAGCAGTGGGACAGGGCCCGAGCAGTACTTC	CASSGTGPEQYF
TRBV28	TRBJ2-1	few	TRBD2	TGTGCCAGCAGCCACAACAGGTGGGAACTAGCGGGAGGGACGAATGAGCAGTTCTTC	CASSHNRWELAGGTNEQFF
TRBV6-5	TRBJ1-1	NA	NA	TGTGCCAGCAGGACGGGAACTACGAACACTGAAGCTTTCTTT	CASRTGTTNTEAFF
TRBV2	TRBJ2-2	NA	NA	TGTGCCAGCAGTGAACTGCCGGGGTATGAGTGGGTGCTGTTTTTT	CASSELPGYEWVLFF
TRBV19	TRBJ2-2	NA	NA	TGTGCCAGTATCAGGTCGGCAGGGAAGGCCGGGGAGCTGTTTTTT	CASIRSAGKAGELFF
TRBV7-2	TRBJ2-2	NA	TRBD2	TGTGCCAGCAGCTTAACTAGCGGGAGGACCGGGGAGCTGTTTTTT	CASSLTSGRTGELFF
TRBV19	TRBJ2-7	NA	NA	TGTGCCAGTAGTATAACGTCAGGGCCACTGGGAGAGCAGTACTTC	CASSITSGPLGEQYF
TRBV10-3	TRBJ1-3	NA	TRBD1	TGTGCCATCAGGGGACAGGTCGGAAACACCATATATTTT	CAIRGQVGNTIYF
TRBV5-4	TRBJ1-4	NA	NA	TGTGCCAGCAGCAAATACCCGGAATCGGGGGAAAAACTGTTTTTT	CASSKYPESGEKLFF
TRBV5-1	TRBJ2-1	NA	TRBD2	TGCGCCAGCAGCCCCTCGCGGGGGGGTCGGTGGTTCTTC	CASSPSRGGRWFF
TRBV24-1	TRBJ1-2	NA	TRBD1	TGTGCCACCAGTGATGGGACAGCCTATGGCTACACCTTC	CATSDGTAYGYTF
TRBV4-1	TRBJ2-5	once	NA	TGCGCCAGCAGGCAACCAGGGGATGAGACCCAGTACTTC	CASRQPGDETQYF
TRBV18	TRBJ1-1	few	NA	TGTGCCAGCTCACCACTGGGCGCTCCCACTGAAGCTTTCTTT	CASSPLGAPTEAFF
TRBV7-2	TRBJ1-5	NA	NA	TGTGCCAGCAGCTTAGGTTCGGCGAGGCGGCAGCCCCAGCATTTT	CASSLGSARRQPQHF
TRBV5-1	TRBJ1-5	NA	TRBD1	TGCGCCAGCAGCCCGGGGACAGGGGGCGGGTATCAGCCCCAGCATTTT	CASSPGTGGGYQPQHF
TRBV19	TRBJ2-2	NA	NA	TGTGCCAGTACGAGCGGAACGAACACCGGGGAGCTGTTTTTT	CASTSGTNTGELFF
TRBV24-1	TRBJ1-1	many	TRBD1	TGTGCCACCAGTGAGTCGACAGGGAGGCCTTTCTTT	CATSESTGRPFF
TRBV7-6	TRBJ1-1	NA	NA	TGTGCCAGCAGCTTAGCGACGGGGTTGGACACTGAAGCTTTCTTT	CASSLATGLDTEAFF
TRBV9	TRBJ1-3	NA	TRBD1	TGTGCCAGCAGTCTACAGGGGTTCTCTGGAAACACCATATATTTT	CASSLQGFSGNTIYF
TRBV18	TRBJ2-2	once	TRBD1	TGTGCCAGCTCATCGGGACAGGGGAATTGGGAGCTGTTTTTT	CASSSGQGNWELFF
TRBV5-1	TRBJ2-7	NA	NA	TGCGCCAGCAGCCCGAATACAGGGCACCCCTACGAGCAGTACTTC	CASSPNTGHPYEQYF
TRBV18	TRBJ2-3	NA	TRBD2	TGTGCCAGCTCACCACGAAGCGGGAGAGATACGCAGTATTTT	CASSPRSGRDTQYF
TRBV10-3	TRBJ2-4	NA	TRBD1	TGTGCCATCAGTGAGTCAGACAGGGTTTACTTC	CAISESDRVYF
TRBV6-5	TRBJ2-3	NA	NA	TGTGCCAGCAGTTCCGTAAGCACAGATACGCAGTATTTT	CASSSVSTDTQYF
TRBV5-1	TRBJ2-7	few	TRBD1	TGCGCCAGCAGCTTGGCCGGGACAGGGGTAAACGAGCAGTACTTC	CASSLAGTGVNEQYF
TRBV10-3	TRBJ2-5	NA	NA	TGTGCCATCAGTGGGATGGGAGTGGGAGAGACCCAGTACTTC	CAISGMGVGETQYF
TRBV11-2	TRBJ1-1	NA	TRBD1	TGTGCCAGCAGCTCGGGACAGGGAGTTAACACTGAAGCTTTCTTT	CASSSGQGVNTEAFF
TRBV28	TRBJ2-3	NA	TRBD2	TGTGCCAGCAGTTTGACTAGCGGGGCGTTCACAGATACGCAGTATTTT	CASSLTSGAFTDTQYF
TRBV6-2/TRBV6-3	TRBJ2-3	NA	TRBD2	TGTGCCAGCAGCCCCCTAACTAGCGGGATAAGGGATACGCAGTATTTT	CASSPLTSGIRDTQYF
TRBV5-1	TRBJ2-7	NA	NA	TGCGCCAGCAGCTTGGCCTGGGGAGGGGGCTACGAGCAGTACTTC	CASSLAWGGGYEQYF
TRBV29-1	TRBJ2-5	NA	NA	TGCAGCGCTAGGGGCCCGGAGACCCAGTACTTC	CSARGPETQYF
TRBV10-1	TRBJ2-3	NA	NA	TGCGCCAGCAGAGCGGCCATAGGGATCAGCACAGATACGCAGTATTTT	CASRAAIGISTDTQYF
TRBV3-1/TRBV3-2	TRBJ1-2	once	TRBD1	TGTGCCAGCAGCCAAGGACAGGGTTCATTAGCTAACTATGGCTACACCTTC	CASSQGQGSLANYGYTF
TRBV19	TRBJ2-5	NA	NA	TGTGCCAGTAGTCCCGGACGCGCAGGGAAGGGAGAGACCCAGTACTTC	CASSPGRAGKGETQYF
TRBV6-1	TRBJ1-2	NA	NA	TGTGCCAGCAGTGTTCTCTCGGGAGATTATGGCTACACCTTC	CASSVLSGDYGYTF
TRBV7-9	TRBJ2-3	NA	NA	TGTGCCAGCAGCTTCGGGTCCACAGATACGCAGTATTTT	CASSFGSTDTQYF